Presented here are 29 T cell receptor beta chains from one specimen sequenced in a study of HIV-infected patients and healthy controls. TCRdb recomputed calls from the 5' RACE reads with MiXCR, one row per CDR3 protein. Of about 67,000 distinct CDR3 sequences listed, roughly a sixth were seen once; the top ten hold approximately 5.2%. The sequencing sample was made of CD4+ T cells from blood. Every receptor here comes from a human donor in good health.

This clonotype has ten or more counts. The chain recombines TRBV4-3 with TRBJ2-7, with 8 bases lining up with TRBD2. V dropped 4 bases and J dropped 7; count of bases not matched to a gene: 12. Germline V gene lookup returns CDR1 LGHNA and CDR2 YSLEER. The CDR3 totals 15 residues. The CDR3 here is CASSPGLSGRREQYF. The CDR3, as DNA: TGCGCCAGCAGCCCAGGCCTCAGCGGGAGACGGGAGCAGTACTTC.

CDR3 residues: CASTSSGEAFF. The CDR3, as DNA: TGTGCCAGCACCTCCTCCGGGGAAGCTTTCTTT. The rearrangement links TRBV12-3 or TRBV12-4 to TRBJ1-1, with D hard to call. V lost 7 bases to trimming and J lost 8 bases, with 11 bases between them. The CDR3 is 11 residues long.

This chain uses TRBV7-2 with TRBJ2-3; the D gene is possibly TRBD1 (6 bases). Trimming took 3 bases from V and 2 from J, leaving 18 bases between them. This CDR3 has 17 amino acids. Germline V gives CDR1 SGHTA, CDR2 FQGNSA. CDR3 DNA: TGTGCCAGCAGCTTCCCCCGACAGGCAGGAACCACAGATACGCAGTATTTT. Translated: CASSFPRQAGTTDTQYF.

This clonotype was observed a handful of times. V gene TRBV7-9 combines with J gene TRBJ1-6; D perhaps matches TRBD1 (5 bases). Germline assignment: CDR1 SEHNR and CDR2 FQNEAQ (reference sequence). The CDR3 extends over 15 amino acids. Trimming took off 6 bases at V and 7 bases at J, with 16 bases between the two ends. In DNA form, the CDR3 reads TGTGCCAGCAGTTCCGACGCCTGGGGCAATTCACCCCTCCACTTT. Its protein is CASSSDAWGNSPLHF.

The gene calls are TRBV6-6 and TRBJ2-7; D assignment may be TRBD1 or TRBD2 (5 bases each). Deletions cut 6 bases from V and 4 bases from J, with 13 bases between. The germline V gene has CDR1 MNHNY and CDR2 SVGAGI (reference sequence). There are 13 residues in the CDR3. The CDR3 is CASRRGTVYEQYF. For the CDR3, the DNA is TGTGCCAGCAGAAGAGGGACGGTGTACGAGCAGTACTTC.

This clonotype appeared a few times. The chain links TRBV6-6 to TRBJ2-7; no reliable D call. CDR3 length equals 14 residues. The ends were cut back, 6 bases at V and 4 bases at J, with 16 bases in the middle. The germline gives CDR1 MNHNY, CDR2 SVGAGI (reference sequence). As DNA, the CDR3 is TGTGCCAGCAGCCGGGCCAGTGCCCGTTACGAGCAGTACTTC. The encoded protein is CASSRASARYEQYF.

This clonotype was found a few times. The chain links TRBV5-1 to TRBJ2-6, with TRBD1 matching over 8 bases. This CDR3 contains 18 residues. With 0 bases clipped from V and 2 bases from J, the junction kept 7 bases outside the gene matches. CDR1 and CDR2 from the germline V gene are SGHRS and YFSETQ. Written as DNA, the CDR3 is TGCGCCAGCAGCTTGGTGGCAGGGGGCAAGACTGGGGCCAACGTCCTGACTTTC. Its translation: CASSLVAGGKTGANVLTF.

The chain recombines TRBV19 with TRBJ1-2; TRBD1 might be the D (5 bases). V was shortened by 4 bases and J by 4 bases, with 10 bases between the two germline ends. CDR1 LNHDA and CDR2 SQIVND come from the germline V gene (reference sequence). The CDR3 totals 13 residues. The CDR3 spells CASSTRDGYGYTF. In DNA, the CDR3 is TGTGCCAGTAGTACCCGGGACGGCTATGGCTACACCTTC.

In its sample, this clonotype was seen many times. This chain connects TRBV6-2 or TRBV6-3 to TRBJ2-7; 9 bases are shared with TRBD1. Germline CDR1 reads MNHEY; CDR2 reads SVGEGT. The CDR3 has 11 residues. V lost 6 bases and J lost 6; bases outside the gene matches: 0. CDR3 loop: CASRTGGEQYF. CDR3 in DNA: TGTGCCAGCAGGACAGGGGGCGAGCAGTACTTC.

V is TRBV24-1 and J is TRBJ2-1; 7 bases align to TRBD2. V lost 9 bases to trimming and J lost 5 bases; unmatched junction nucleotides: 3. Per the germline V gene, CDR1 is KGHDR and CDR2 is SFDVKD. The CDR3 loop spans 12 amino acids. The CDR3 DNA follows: TGTGCCACCGGGGCGGGGGACAATGAGCAGTTCTTC. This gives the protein CATGAGDNEQFF.

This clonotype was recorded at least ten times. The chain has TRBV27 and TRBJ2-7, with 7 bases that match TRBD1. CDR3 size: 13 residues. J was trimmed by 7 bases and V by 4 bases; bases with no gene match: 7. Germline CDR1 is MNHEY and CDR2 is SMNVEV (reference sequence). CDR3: CASSWGTEGEQYF. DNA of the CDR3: TGTGCCAGCAGTTGGGGGACAGAGGGAGAGCAGTACTTC.

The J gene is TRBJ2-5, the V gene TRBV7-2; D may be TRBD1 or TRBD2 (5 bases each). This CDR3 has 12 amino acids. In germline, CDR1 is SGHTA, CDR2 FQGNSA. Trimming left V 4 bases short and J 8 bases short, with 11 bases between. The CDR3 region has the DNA TGTGCCAGCAGCTATAGGGGAGAAACCCAGTACTTC. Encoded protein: CASSYRGETQYF.

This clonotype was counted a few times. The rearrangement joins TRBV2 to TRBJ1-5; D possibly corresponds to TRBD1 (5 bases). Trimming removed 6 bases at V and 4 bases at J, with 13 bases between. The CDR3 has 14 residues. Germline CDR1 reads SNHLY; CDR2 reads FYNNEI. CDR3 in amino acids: CASSSRTLNQPQHF. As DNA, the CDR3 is TGTGCCAGCAGCAGTCGGACACTAAATCAGCCCCAGCATTTT. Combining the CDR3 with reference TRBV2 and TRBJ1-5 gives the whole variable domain EPEVTQTPSHQVTQMGQEVILRCVPISNHLYFYWYRQILGQKVEFLVSFYNNEISEKSEIFDDQFSVERPDGSNFTLKIRSTKLEDSAMYFCASSSRTLNQPQHFGDGTRLSIL.

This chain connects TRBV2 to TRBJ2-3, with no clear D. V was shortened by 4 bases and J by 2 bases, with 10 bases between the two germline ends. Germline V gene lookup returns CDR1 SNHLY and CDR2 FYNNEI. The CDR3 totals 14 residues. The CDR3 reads CASSAEAVTDTQYF. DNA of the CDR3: TGTGCCAGCAGTGCAGAGGCCGTCACAGATACGCAGTATTTT.

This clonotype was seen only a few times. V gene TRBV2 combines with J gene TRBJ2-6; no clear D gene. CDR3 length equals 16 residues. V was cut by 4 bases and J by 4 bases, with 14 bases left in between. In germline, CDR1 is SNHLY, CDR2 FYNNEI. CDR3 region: CASSVMLRAGANVLTF. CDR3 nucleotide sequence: TGTGCCAGCAGTGTCATGTTGCGAGCAGGGGCCAACGTCCTGACTTTC.

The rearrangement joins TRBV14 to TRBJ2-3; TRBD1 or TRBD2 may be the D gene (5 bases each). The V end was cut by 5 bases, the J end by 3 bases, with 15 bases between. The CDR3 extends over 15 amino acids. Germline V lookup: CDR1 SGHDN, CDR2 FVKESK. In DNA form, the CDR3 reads TGTGCCAGCAGCTCTATTGGGGGTCGGACAGATACGCAGTATTTT. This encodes CASSSIGGRTDTQYF.

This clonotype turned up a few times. CDR3 loop: CASSQHQTGNTEAFF. In DNA, the CDR3 is TGTGCCAGCAGCCAACACCAGACGGGGAACACTGAAGCTTTCTTT. The chain has TRBV4-2 and TRBJ1-1, with unresolved D. The ends were cut back, 2 bases at V and 1 base at J, with 11 bases in the middle. Germline V gene data show CDR1 as LGHNA and CDR2 as YNFKEQ. The CDR3 totals 15 residues.

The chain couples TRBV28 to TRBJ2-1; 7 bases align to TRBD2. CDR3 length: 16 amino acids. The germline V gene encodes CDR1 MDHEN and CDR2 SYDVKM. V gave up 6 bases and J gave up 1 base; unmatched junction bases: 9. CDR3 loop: CASRPGLVQSYNEQFF. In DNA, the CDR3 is TGTGCCAGCAGACCTGGACTAGTCCAGTCCTACAATGAGCAGTTCTTC.

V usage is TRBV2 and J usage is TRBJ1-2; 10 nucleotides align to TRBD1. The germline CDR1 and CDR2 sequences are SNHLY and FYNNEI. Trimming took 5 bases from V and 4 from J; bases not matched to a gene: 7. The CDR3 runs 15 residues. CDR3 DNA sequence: TGTGCCAGCAGTTTTTCGGGGGACAGGGGCTATGGCTACACCTTC. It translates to CASSFSGDRGYGYTF.

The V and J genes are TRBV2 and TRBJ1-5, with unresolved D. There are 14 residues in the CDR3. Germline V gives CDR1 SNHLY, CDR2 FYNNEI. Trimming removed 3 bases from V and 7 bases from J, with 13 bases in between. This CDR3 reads CASSETQRAQPQHF. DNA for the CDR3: TGTGCCAGCAGTGAGACGCAAAGGGCACAGCCCCAGCATTTT.

CDR3 protein: CASSAQGTVTEKLFF. Here the CDR3 DNA reads TGTGCCAGCAGTGCGCAAGGGACGGTTACTGAAAAACTGTTTTTT. This chain joins TRBV2 and TRBJ1-4; D is perhaps TRBD1 (5 bases). From germline, CDR1 is SNHLY and CDR2 FYNNEI. CDR3 size: 15 residues. The V gene lost 4 bases and the J gene lost 7 bases, with 16 bases spanning the gap.

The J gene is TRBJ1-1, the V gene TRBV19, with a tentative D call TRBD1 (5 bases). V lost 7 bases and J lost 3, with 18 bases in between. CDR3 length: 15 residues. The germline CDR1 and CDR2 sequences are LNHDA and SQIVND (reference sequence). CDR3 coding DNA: TGTGCCAGTAAACTAATTCAGGGCTCCCACACTGAAGCTTTCTTT. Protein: CASKLIQGSHTEAFF.

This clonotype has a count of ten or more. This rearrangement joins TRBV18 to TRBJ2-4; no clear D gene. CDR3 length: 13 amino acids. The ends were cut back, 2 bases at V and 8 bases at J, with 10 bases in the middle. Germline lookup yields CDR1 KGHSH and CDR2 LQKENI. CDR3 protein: CASSPVGADIQYF. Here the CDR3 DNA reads TGTGCCAGCTCACCAGTAGGCGCGGACATTCAGTACTTC. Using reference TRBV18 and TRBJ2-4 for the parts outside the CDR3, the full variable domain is NAGVMQNPRHLVRRRGQEARLRCSPMKGHSHVYWYRQLPEEGLKFMVYLQKENIIDESGMPKERFSAEFPKEGPSILRIQQVVRGDSAAYFCASSPVGADIQYFGAGTRLSVL.

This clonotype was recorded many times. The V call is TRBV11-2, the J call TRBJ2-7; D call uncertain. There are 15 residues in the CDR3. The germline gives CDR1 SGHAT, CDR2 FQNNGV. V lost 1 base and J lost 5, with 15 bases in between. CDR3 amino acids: CASSLGTVGPDEQYF. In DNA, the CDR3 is TGTGCCAGCAGCTTAGGGACCGTAGGTCCCGACGAGCAGTACTTC.

The CDR3 DNA follows: TGTGCCAGCAGCTTCTCCGGCGCCGAGCAGTACTTC. Its translation: CASSFSGAEQYF. V usage is TRBV7-2 and J usage is TRBJ2-7; D is ambiguous. This CDR3 comprises 12 residues. With 3 bases removed from V and 6 bases from J, the gap between germline ends came to 9 bases. Per germline, CDR1 SGHTA and CDR2 FQGNSA.

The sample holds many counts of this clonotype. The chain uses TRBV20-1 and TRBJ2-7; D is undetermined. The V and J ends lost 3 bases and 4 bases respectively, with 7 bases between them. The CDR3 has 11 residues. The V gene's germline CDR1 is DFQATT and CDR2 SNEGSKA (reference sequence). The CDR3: CSARGFYEQYF. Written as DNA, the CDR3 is TGCAGTGCTAGGGGGTTTTACGAGCAGTACTTC.

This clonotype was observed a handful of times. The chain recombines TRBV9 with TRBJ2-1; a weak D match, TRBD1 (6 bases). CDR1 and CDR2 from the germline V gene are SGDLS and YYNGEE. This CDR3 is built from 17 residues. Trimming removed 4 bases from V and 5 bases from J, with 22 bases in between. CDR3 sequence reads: CASSQRFGTPADNEQFF. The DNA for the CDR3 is TGTGCCAGCAGCCAAAGGTTTGGGACACCCGCGGACAATGAGCAGTTCTTC.

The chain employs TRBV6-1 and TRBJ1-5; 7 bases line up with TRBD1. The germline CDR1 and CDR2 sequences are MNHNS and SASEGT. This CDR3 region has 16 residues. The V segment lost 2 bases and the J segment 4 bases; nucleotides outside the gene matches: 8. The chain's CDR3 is CASSELTGTGNQPQHF. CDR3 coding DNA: TGTGCCAGCAGTGAATTGACAGGGACGGGGAATCAGCCCCAGCATTTT.

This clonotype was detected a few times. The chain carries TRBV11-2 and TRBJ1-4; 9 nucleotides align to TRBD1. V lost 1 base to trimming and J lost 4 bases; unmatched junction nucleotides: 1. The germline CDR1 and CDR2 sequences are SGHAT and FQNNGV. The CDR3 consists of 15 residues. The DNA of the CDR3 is TGTGCCAGCAGCTTAGGGGACAGGGATAATGAAAAACTGTTTTTT. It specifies CASSLGDRDNEKLFF. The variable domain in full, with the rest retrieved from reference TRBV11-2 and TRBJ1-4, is EAGVAQSPRYKIIEKRQSVAFWCNPISGHATLYWYQQILGQGPKLLIQFQNNGVVDDSQLPKDRFSAERLKGVDSTLKIQPAKLEDSAVYLCASSLGDRDNEKLFFGSGTQLSVL.